Reported below is one T cell receptor beta chain. The antigen this receptor binds is unknown. No base quality values were provided; no much bigger clone lies one nucleotide off. The immunoSEQ Assay, a bias-controlled multiplex PCR, was used to amplify TCRbeta CDR3 regions from genomic DNA. Per the source publication's procedure: The number of nucleated cells in each sample was estimated by amplification of reference gene primers within the assay. Sequence reads were collapsed and filtered to measure the absolute abundance of every unique TCRbeta CDR3 rearrangement. For each sample, productive Simpson clonality was calculated as the square root of Simpson's diversity index across productive rearrangements. As stored in TCRdb, this immuneACCESS dataset retains in-frame rearrangements with V and J assigned. A fraction of the clones does not appear; measured against another copy, unresolved V genes explain less than half of the discrepancy, and the remainder lacks a known reason. The V and J calls and clone size are taken from that table; D and trimming were inferred from the DNA. The sample data list 250,000 to 300,000 clones, and roughly 90% of these were observed just once. The top ten clonotypes cover around an eighth of the sample.

The CDR3 holds 13 amino acids from the cysteine to the phenylalanine. The sequence is cut down to CDR3 DNA, 39 bases in frame from base 1. According to the germline V gene, CDR1 reads MDHEN and CDR2 reads SYDVKM. The V and J ends are trimmed by 6 bases and 3 bases, leaving 11 bases between them. The sample belongs to a study of blood T cell repertoires in COVID-19 (TCRdb year 2020). Describing the broader study: Collaborator samples came from the United States, Italy and Spain and covered acute and convalescent phases of COVID-19. The prospective study material was composed of cDNA or gDNA derived from T cells, B-cell-depleted T cells, or PBMCs. Deeply sampled blood TCRbeta repertoires from subjects exposed to, actively infected with, or recovered from COVID-19 were included in the dataset. The repertoires were released in a freely available public database intended as a resource for research on the immune response to SARS-CoV-2. The samples were drawn from the first 160 participants of the ongoing ImmuneRACE study and from 1,254 subjects provided by 6 global collaborators. The sample metadata nearly always contained a de-identified subject ID, COVID-19 status, age in years and sex. Where HLA class I and class II types were available, the types were taken from metadata supplied by the sample provider, not from assay-based typing. Results and caveats for the whole study, not just this receptor: Clinical and demographic metadata were provided uncurated, with the amount varying by source and participant.

Each collaborating institution followed its own protocols to collect whole blood in K2EDTA tubes. For TCRbeta analysis, collaborator samples were shipped as frozen whole blood, as isolated PBMCs, or as DNA extracted from either sample type. Sequenced sample: peripheral blood. The rearranged segments are TRBV28 and TRBJ2-5; no confident D gene assignment can be made. This sequence was found in an older woman with acute or convalescent COVID-19. The CDR3 corresponds to CASSLSIKETQYF. The nucleotide sequence reads as follows: TGTGCCAGCAGCCTATCCATAAAAGAGACCCAGTACTTC.